This T cell receptor (beta chain) is drawn from a study of cytomegalovirus exposure and HLA in healthy donors. The V end lost 6 bases, the J end lost 3 bases, and 9 bases lay between the germline ends. Germline CDR1 is MNHEY and CDR2 is SVGAGI. CDR3 length: 12 amino acids. Some clones are missing from TCRdb's copy, which holds only in-frame ones; the method was immunoSEQ multiplex PCR. This repertoire shows about 54,000 clones, 89% found once; its top ten account for approximately 8.1%. Sequenced material: PBMCs. The chain carries TRBV6-5 and TRBJ2-7; D is ambiguous. The sequence derives from a woman aged 18-29 years in good health and CMV-seropositive. CDR3 nucleotide sequence: TGTGCCAGCAGACTTCAGGACTACGAGCAGTACTTC. Translating it yields CASRLQDYEQYF.